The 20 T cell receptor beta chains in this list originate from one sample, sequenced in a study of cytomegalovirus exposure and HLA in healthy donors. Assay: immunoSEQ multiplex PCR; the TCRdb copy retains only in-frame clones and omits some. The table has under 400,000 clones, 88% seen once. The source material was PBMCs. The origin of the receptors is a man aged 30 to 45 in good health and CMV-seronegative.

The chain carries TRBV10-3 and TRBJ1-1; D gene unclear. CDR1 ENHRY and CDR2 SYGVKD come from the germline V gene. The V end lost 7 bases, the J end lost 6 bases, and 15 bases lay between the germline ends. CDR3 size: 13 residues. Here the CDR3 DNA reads TGTGCCATCACCGGAGCGGAGGTTGCTGAAGCTTTCTTT. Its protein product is CAITGAEVAEAFF.

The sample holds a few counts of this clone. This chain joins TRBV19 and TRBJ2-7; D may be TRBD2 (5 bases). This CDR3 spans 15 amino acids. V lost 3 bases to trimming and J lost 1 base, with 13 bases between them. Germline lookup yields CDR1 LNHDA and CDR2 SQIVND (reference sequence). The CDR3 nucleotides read TGTGCCAGTAGTATCTCGGCAACTAGGTCCTACGAGCAGTACTTC. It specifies CASSISATRSYEQYF.

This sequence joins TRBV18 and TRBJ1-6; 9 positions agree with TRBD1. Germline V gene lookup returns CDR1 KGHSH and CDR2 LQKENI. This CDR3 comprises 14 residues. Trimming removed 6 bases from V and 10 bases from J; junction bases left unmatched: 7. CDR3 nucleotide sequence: TGTGCCAGCTCCCCCGGGACAGGGTACTCACCCCTCCACTTT. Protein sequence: CASSPGTGYSPLHF. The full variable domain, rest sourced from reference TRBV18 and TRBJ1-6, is NAGVMQNPRHLVRRRGQEARLRCSPMKGHSHVYWYRQLPEEGLKFMVYLQKENIIDESGMPKERFSAEFPKEGPSILRIQQVVRGDSAAYFCASSPGTGYSPLHFGNGTRLTVT.

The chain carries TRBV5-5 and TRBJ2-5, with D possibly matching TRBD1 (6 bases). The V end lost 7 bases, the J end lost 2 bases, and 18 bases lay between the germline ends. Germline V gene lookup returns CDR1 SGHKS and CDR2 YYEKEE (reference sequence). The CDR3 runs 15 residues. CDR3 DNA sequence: TGTGCCAGCCATCGCTTGTACAGGGCTCAAGAGACCCAGTACTTC. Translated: CASHRLYRAQETQYF.

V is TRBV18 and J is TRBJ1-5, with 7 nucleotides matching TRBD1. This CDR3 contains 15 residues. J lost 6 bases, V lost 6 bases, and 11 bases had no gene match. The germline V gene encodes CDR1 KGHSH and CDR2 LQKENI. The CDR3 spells CASSPDRAMSQPQHF. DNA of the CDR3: TGTGCCAGCTCTCCCGACAGGGCCATGAGTCAGCCCCAGCATTTT. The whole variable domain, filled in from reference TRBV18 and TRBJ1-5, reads NAGVMQNPRHLVRRRGQEARLRCSPMKGHSHVYWYRQLPEEGLKFMVYLQKENIIDESGMPKERFSAEFPKEGPSILRIQQVVRGDSAAYFCASSPDRAMSQPQHFGDGTRLSIL.

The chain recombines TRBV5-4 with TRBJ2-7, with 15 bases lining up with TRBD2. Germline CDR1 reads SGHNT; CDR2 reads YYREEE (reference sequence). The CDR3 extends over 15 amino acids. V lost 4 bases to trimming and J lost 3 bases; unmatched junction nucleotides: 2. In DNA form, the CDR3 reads TGTGCCAGCAGCGGGGGACTAGCGGGGGGCTACGAGCAGTACTTC. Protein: CASSGGLAGGYEQYF.

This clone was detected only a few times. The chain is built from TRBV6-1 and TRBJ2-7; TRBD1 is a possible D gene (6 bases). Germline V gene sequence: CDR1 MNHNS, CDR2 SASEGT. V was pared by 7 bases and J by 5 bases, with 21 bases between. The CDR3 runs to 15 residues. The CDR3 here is CASTPMRTVRHEQYF. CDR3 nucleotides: TGTGCCAGCACGCCCATGAGGACAGTTCGCCACGAGCAGTACTTC.

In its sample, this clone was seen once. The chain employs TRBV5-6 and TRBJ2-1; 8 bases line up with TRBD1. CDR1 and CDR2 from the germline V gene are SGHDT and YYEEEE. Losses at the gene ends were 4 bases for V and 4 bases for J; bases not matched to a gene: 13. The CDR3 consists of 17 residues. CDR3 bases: TGTGCCAGCAGCCCCGTCCTCCGGGACAGGCCATACAATGAGCAGTTCTTC. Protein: CASSPVLRDRPYNEQFF.

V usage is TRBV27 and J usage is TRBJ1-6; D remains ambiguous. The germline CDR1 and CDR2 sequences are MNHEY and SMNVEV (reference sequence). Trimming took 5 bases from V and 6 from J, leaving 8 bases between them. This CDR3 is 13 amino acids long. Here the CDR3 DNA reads TGTGCCAGCAGTCTCCGACTTAATTCACCCCTCCACTTT. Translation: CASSLRLNSPLHF.

CDR3 coding DNA: TGTGCCAGCAGCTTGATTCCAGTTAGCGGGGCTTATTCACCCCTCCACTTT. The encoded protein is CASSLIPVSGAYSPLHF. This chain links TRBV5-6 with TRBJ1-6; weak D call: TRBD1 (5 bases). V lost 1 base and J 8 bases, leaving 19 bases between the germline ends. Germline V gives CDR1 SGHDT, CDR2 YYEEEE. This CDR3 spans 17 amino acids.

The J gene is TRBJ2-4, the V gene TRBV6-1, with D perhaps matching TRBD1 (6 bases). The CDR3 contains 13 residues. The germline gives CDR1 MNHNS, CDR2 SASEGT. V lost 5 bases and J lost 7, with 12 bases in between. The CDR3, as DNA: TGTGCCAGCAGTAAGGGGGACCGGAACATTCAGTACTTC. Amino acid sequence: CASSKGDRNIQYF.

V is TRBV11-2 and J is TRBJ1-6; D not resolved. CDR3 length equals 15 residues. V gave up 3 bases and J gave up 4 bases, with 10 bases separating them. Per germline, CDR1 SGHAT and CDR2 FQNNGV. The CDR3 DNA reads TGTGCCAGCAGCTTGGAGGGATCATATAATTCACCCCTCCACTTT. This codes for CASSLEGSYNSPLHF.

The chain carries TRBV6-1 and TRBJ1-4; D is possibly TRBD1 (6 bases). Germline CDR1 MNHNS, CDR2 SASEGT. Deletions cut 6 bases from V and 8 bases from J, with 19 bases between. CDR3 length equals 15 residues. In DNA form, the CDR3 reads TGTGCCAGCAGCCCGCGGACAGCAGAGCGGGAAAAACTGTTTTTT. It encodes CASSPRTAEREKLFF.

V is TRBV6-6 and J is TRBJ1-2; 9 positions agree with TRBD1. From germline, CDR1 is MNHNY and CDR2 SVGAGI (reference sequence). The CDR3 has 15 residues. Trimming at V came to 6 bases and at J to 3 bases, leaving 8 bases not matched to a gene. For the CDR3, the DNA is TGTGCCAGCAGCCTCTCACAGGGGGCCTACTATGGCTACACCTTC. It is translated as CASSLSQGAYYGYTF.

CDR3 region: CASSQSGQGVVEAFF. The CDR3 bases are TGCGCCAGCAGCCAATCGGGACAGGGGGTCGTGGAAGCTTTCTTT. The chain couples TRBV4-1 to TRBJ1-1, with 11 positions matching TRBD1. Germline V gene sequence: CDR1 MGHRA, CDR2 YSYEKL. V shed 2 bases and J 8 bases; nucleotides not matched to a gene: 7. The CDR3 contains 15 residues.

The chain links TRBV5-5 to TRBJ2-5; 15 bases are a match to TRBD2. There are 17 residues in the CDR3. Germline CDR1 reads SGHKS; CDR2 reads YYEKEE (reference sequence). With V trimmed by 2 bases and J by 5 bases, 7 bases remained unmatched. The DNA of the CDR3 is TGTGCCAGCAGCTTCCGGACTAGCGGGGGGGCCCGGGAGACCCAGTACTTC. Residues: CASSFRTSGGARETQYF.

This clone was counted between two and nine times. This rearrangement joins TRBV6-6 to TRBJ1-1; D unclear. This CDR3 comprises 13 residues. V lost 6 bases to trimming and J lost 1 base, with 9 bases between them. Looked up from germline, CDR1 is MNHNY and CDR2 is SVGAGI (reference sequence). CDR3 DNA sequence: TGTGCCAGCAGCCGAACAGCGAACACTGAAGCTTTCTTT. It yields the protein CASSRTANTEAFF.

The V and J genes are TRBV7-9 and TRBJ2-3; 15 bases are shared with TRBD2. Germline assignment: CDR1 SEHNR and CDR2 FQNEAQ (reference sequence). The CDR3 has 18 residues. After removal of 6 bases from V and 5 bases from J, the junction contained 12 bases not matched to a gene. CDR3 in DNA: TGTGCCAGCAGGGCTGGACTAGCGGGGGGGCAAGGACAAGATACGCAGTATTTT. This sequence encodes CASRAGLAGGQGQDTQYF.

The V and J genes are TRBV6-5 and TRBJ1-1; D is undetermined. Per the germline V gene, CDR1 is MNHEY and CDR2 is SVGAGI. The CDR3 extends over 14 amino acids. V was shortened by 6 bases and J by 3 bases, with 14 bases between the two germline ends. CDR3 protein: CASSRTLPHTEAFF. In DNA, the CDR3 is TGTGCCAGCAGCCGAACACTACCTCACACTGAAGCTTTCTTT.

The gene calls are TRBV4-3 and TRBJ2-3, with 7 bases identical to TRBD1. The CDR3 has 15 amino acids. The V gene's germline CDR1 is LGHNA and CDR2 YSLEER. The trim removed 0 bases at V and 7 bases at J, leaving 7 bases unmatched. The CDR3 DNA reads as TGCGCCAGCAGCCAAGATAGCACAGGGGCGAATACGCAGTATTTT. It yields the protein CASSQDSTGANTQYF.